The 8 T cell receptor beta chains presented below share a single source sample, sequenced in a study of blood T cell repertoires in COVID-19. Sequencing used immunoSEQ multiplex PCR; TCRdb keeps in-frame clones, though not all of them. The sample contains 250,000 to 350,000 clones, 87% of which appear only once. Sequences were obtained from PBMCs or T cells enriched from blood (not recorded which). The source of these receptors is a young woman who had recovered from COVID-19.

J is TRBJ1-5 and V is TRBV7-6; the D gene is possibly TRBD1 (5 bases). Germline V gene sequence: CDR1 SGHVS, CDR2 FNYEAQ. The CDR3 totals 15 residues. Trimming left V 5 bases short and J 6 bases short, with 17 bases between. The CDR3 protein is CASSLSSQGGQPQHF. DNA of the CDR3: TGTGCCAGCAGCCTAAGCAGTCAGGGAGGTCAGCCCCAGCATTTT.

CDR3 nucleotide sequence: TGTGCCAGTAGCGGACAGGGTTATAATTCACCCCTCCACTTT. Translating gives CASSGQGYNSPLHF. The J gene is TRBJ1-6, the V gene TRBV19; 8 nucleotides align to TRBD1. The V segment lost 6 bases and the J segment 4 bases; nucleotides outside the gene matches: 2. There are 14 residues in the CDR3. The V gene's germline CDR1 is LNHDA and CDR2 SQIVND (reference sequence).

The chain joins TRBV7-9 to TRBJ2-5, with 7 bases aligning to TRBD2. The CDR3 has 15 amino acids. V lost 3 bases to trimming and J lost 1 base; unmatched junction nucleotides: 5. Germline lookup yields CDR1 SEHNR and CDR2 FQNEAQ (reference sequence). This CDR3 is CASSLEGRVQETQYF. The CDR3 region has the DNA TGTGCCAGCAGCTTGGAGGGGAGGGTCCAAGAGACCCAGTACTTC.

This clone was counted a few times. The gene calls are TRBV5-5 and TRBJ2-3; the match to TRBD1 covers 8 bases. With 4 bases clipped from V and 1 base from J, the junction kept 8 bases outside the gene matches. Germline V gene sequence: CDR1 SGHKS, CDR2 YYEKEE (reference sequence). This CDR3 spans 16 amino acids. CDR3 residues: CASSLWTGIRTDTQYF. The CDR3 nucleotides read TGTGCCAGCAGCCTCTGGACAGGGATCCGCACAGATACGCAGTATTTT.

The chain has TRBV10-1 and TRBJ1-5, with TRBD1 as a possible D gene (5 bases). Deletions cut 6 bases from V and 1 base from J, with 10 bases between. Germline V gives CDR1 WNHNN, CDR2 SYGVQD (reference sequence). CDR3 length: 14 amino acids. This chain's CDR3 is CASRVAGSNQPQHF. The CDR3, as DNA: TGCGCCAGCAGGGTGGCAGGGAGCAATCAGCCCCAGCATTTT.

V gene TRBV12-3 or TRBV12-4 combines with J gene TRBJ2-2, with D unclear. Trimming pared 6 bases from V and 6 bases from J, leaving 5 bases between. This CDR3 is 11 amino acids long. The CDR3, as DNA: TGTGCCAGCAGCTTTCCCGGGGAGCTGTTTTTT. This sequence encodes CASSFPGELFF.

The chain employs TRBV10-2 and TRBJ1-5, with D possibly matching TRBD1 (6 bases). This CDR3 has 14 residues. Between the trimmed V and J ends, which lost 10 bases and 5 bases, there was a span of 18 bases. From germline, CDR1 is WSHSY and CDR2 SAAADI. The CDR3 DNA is TGCGCCACCACGACAGGAGAGGTTGATCAGCCCCAGCATTTT. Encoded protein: CATTTGEVDQPQHF.

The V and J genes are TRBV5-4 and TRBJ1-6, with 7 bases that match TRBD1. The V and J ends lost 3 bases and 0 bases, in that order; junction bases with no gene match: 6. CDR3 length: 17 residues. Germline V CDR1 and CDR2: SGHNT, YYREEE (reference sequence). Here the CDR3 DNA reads TGTGCCAGCAGCTGGGGGGACAGCCGCTCCTATAATTCACCCCTCCACTTT. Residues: CASSWGDSRSYNSPLHF.